Listed here is a single TCR beta chain. Profiling relied on immunoSEQ multiplex PCR, and the TCRdb table lists in-frame clones only, not all of them. Among around 99,000 clones listed, around 89% were seen once. This record comes from a study of OX40 agonist ivuxolimab in advanced cancers. The material was CD4+ or CD8+ T cells sorted from blood, obtained in a trial of the OX40 agonist ivuxolimab. The receptor comes from an adult with an advanced solid tumor such as melanoma, head and neck, liver or kidney cancer.

CDR3 sequence: CASSLKTGYGYTF. The CDR3 DNA reads TGTGCCAGCAGTTTAAAGACGGGCTATGGCTACACCTTC. The chain employs TRBV2 and TRBJ1-2, with no clear D. Trimming took 5 bases from V and 4 from J, leaving 11 bases between them. Germline assignment: CDR1 SNHLY and CDR2 FYNNEI. The length of the CDR3 is 13 residues.